Included here is one TCR beta chain sequence, with context. Between the trimmed V and J ends, which lost 7 bases and 5 bases, there was a span of 20 bases. The CDR3 runs to 14 residues. The germline V gene encodes CDR1 SQVTM and CDR2 ANQGSEA. The data stem from a study of blood T cell repertoires in COVID-19. On the study more broadly: In each case, the material was cDNA or gDNA derived from T cells, B-cell-depleted T cells, or PBMCs.

The protocol was immunoSEQ multiplex PCR, while the TCRdb copy is restricted to in-frame clones and leaves out a portion. The data show under 250,000 clones, with 84% seen just once and around 4% held by the top ten. Sequences were obtained from peripheral blood. The rearrangement uses TRBV29-1 and TRBJ1-1, with D perhaps matching TRBD1 (5 bases). This sequence was found in a man aged 50 or older with active or convalescent COVID-19. CDR3 coding DNA: TGCAGCGCCGCCTCCGCAGGGTGGGGAACTGAAGCTTTCTTT. Translating gives CSAASAGWGTEAFF.